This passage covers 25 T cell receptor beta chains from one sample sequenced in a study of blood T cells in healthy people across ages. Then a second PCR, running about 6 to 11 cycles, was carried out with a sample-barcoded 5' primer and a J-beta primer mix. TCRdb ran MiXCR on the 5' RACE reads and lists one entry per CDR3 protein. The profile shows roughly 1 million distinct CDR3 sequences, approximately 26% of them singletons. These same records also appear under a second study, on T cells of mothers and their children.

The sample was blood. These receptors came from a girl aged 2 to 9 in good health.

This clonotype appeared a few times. The CDR3 loop reads CASSLTHSGPNTGELFF. DNA of the CDR3: TGCGCCAGCAGCTTGACCCATTCGGGCCCGAACACCGGGGAGCTGTTTTTT. The J gene is TRBJ2-2, the V gene TRBV5-1; D remains unclear. The CDR3 loop spans 17 amino acids. Between the trimmed V and J ends, which lost 1 base and 0 bases, there was a span of 13 bases. Germline CDR1 reads SGHRS; CDR2 reads YFSETQ.

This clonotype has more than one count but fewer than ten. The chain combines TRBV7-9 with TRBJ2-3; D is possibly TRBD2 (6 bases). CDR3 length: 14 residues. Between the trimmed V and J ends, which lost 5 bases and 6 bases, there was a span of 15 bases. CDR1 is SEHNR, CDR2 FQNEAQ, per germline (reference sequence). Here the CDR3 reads CASSPGLRSDTQYF. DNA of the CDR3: TGTGCCAGCAGCCCGGGACTGAGGAGTGATACGCAGTATTTT. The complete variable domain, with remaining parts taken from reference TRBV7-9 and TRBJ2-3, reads DTGVSQNPRHKITKRGQNVTFRCDPISEHNRLYWYRQTLGQGPEFLTYFQNEAQLEKSRLLSDRFSAERPKGSFSTLEIQRTEQGDSAMYLCASSPGLRSDTQYFGPGTRLTVL.

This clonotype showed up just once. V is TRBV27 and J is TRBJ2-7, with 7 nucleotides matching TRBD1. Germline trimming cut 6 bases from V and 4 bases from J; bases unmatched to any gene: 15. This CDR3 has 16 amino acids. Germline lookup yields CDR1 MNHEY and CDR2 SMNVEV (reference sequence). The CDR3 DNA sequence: TGTGCCAGCAGGCGTATAGGGGGCCCGTCCCTATACGAGCAGTACTTC. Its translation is CASRRIGGPSLYEQYF.

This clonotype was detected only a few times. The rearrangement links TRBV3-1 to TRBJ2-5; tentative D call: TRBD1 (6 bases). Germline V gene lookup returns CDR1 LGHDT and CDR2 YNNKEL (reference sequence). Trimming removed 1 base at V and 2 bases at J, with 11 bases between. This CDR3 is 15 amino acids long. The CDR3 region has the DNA TGTGCCAGCAGCCAAGCGGGACACGGGCAAGAGACCCAGTACTTC. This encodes CASSQAGHGQETQYF.

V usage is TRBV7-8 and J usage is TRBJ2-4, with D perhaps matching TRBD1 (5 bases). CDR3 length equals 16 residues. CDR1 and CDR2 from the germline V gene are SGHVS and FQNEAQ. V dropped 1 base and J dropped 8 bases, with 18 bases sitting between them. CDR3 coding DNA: TGTGCCAGCAGCTTAGAACCGAGTGGGGCGAATTACATTCAGTACTTC. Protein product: CASSLEPSGANYIQYF.

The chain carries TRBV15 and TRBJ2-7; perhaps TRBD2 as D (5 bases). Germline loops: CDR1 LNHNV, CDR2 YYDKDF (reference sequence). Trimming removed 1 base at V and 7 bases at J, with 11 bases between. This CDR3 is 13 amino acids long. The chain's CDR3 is CATSRGIRREQYF. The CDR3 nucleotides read TGTGCCACCAGCAGAGGTATTAGGAGGGAGCAGTACTTC.

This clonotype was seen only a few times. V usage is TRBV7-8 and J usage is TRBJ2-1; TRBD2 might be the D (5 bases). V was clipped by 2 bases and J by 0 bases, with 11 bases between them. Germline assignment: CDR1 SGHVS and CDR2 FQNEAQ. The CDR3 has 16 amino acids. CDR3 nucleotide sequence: TGTGCCAGCAGCTTACAAGCGGAACTCTCCTACAATGAGCAGTTCTTC. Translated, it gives CASSLQAELSYNEQFF.

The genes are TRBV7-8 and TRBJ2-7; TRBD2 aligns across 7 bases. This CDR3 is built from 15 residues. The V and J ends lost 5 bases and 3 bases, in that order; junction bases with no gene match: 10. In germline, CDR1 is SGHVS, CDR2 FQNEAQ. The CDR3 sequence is CASSPPGLKHYEQYF. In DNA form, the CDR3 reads TGTGCCAGCAGCCCTCCGGGACTAAAACACTACGAGCAGTACTTC.

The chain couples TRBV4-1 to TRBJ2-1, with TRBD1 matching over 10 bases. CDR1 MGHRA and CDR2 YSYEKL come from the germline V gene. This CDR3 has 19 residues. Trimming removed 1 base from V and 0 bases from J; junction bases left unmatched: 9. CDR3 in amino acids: CASSQVGGQGRPSYNEQFF. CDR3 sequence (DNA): TGCGCCAGCAGCCAAGTTGGGGGACAGGGGAGGCCCTCCTACAATGAGCAGTTCTTC.

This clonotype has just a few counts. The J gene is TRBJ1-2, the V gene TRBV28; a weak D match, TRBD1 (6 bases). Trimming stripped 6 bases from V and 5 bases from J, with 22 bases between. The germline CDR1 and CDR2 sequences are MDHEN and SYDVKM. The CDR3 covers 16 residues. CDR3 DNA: TGTGCCAGCAGACCCGAACCGGGACAAGGAGGTTATGGCTACACCTTC. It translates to CASRPEPGQGGYGYTF.

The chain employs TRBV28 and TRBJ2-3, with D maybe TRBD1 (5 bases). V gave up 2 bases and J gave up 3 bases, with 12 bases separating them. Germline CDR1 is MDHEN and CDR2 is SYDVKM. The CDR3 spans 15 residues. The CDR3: CASSLGRALTDTQYF. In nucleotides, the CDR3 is TGTGCCAGCAGTTTAGGCAGGGCTTTGACAGATACGCAGTATTTT.

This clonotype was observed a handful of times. CDR3 sequence reads: CASSEARSPNYYGYTF. The CDR3 DNA is TGTGCCAGCAGTGAGGCGAGATCGCCGAATTATTATGGCTACACCTTC. The rearrangement joins TRBV6-1 to TRBJ1-2; D not resolved. CDR1 MNHNS and CDR2 SASEGT come from the germline V gene. This CDR3 has 16 amino acids. V was shortened by 3 bases and J by 5 bases, with 19 bases between the two germline ends.

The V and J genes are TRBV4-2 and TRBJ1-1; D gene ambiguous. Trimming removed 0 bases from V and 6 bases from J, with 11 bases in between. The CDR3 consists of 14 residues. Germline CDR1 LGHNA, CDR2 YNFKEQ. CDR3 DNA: TGTGCCAGCAGCCAAGAAAGGGAGCGGGCTGAAGCTTTCTTT. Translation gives CASSQERERAEAFF.

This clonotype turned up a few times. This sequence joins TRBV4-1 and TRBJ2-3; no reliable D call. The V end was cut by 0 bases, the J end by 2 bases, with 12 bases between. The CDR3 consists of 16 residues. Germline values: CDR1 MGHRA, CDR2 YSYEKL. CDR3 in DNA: TGCGCCAGCAGCCAAGATTATTTAACAGACACAGATACGCAGTATTTT. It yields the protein CASSQDYLTDTDTQYF.

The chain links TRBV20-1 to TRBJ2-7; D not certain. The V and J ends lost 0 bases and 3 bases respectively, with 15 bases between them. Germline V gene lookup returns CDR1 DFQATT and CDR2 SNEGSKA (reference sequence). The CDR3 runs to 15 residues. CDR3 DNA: TGCAGTGCTAGAGATCTGGGTCCAACCCACTACGAGCAGTACTTC. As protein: CSARDLGPTHYEQYF.

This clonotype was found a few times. The CDR3 spells CASSNRGQNTEAFF. The CDR3 coding sequence is TGTGCCAGCAGCAACAGGGGGCAAAACACTGAAGCTTTCTTT. The chain uses TRBV28 and TRBJ1-1, with TRBD1 matching over 9 bases. CDR1 is MDHEN and CDR2 is SYDVKM in the germline V gene. V shed 6 bases, J shed 2 bases, and the junction held 4 bases outside the gene matches. CDR3 length equals 14 residues.

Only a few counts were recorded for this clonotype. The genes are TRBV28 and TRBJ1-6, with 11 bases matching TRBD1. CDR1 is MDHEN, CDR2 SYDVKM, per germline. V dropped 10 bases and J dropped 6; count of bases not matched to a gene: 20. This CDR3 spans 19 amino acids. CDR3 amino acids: CATPSSGTGGGGANSPLHF. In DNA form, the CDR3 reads TGTGCCACCCCATCATCCGGGACAGGGGGAGGGGGAGCTAATTCACCCCTCCACTTT.

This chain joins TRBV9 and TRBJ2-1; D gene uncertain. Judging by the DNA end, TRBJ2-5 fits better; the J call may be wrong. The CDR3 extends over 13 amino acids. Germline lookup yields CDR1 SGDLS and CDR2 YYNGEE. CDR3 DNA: TGTGCCAGCAGCGTTGATGGTTGGGAGACCCAGTACTTC. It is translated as CASSVDGWETQYF.

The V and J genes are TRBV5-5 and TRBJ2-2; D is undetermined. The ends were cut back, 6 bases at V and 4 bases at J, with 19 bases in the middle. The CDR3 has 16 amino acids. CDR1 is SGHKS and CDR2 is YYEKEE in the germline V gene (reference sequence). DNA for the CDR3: TGTGCCAGCACCGAAAGGACGACGGCTAGCACCGGGGAGCTGTTTTTT. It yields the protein CASTERTTASTGELFF. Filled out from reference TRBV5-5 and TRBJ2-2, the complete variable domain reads DAGVTQSPTHLIKTRGQQVTLRCSPISGHKSVSWYQQVLGQGPQFIFQYYEKEERGRGNFPDRFSARQFPNYSSELNVNALLLGDSALYLCASTERTTASTGELFFGEGSRLTVL.

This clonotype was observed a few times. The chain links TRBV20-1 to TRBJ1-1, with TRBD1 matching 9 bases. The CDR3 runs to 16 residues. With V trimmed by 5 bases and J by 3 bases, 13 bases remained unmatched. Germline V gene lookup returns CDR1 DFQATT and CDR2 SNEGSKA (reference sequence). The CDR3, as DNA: TGCAGTGCTCTGAACCCGGGACAGGGAGGCTACACTGAAGCTTTCTTT. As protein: CSALNPGQGGYTEAFF.

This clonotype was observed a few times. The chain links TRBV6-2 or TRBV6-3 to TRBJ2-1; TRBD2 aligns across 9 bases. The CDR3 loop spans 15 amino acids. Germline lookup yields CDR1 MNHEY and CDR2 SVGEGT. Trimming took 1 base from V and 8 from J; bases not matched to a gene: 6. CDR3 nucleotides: TGTGCCAGCAGTTACTTTAGCGGGGGCGATTATGAGCAGTTCTTC. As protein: CASSYFSGGDYEQFF.

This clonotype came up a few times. The CDR3 nucleotides are TGCAGCCAGAAGACAGGTAAAATCCGCGAGCAGTACTTC. Amino acid sequence: CSQKTGKIREQYF. The J gene is TRBJ2-7, the V gene TRBV29-1; the D gene is possibly TRBD1 (6 bases). Germline V lookup: CDR1 SQVTM, CDR2 ANQGSEA. V lost 8 bases to trimming and J lost 6 bases, with 20 bases between them. CDR3 size: 13 residues.

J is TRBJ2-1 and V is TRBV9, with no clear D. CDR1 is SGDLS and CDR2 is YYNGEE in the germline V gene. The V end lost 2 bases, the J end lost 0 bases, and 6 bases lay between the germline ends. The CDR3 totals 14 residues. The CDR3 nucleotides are TGTGCCAGCAGCGTCGGCTTCTCCTACAATGAGCAGTTCTTC. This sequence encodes CASSVGFSYNEQFF.

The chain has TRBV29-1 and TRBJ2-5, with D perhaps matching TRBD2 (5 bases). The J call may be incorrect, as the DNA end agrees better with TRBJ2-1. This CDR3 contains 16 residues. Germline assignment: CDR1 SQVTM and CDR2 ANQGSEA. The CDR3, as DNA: TGCAGCGCCGACCAGTATTATGGGAGAATCGGAGCCGAGCAGTTCTTC. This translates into CSADQYYGRIGAEQFF.

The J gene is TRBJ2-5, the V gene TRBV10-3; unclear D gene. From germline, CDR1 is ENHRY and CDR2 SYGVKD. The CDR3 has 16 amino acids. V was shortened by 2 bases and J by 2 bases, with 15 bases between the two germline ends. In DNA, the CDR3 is TGTGCCATCAGTGAGGGGTGGGGATACATGCAAGAGACCCAGTACTTC. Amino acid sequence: CAISEGWGYMQETQYF.